A single TCR beta chain is shown here with its context. What it recognizes is unknown. Other DNA sequences in this specimen translate into the identical CDR3. This sample was taken from a study of cytomegalovirus exposure and HLA in healthy donors. Study as a whole: Genetic ancestry analysis placed under 90% of the approximately 400 donors that were genotyped in the Caucasian-associated cluster. The study, taken as a whole, reports: It emerged from a later analysis that several of the most significant clusters appeared to be linked to common viral pathogens. HLA alleles were associated with roughly 15,000 TCR beta sequences in a later analysis at 0.05 false discovery rate.

CDR1 is SGHRS and CDR2 is YFSETQ in the germline V gene. J gave up 0 bases and V 0 bases, and 1 base lay outside the gene matches. CDR3 length: 18 residues. Amplification used 60 Vbeta primers and 13 Jbeta primers. Here immunoSEQ multiplex PCR was the method, and the copy in TCRdb shows in-frame clones only, minus some. Among roughly 200,000 clones, around four fifths were seen once, and the ten largest hold 1.5% to 2%. The rearrangement links TRBV5-1 to TRBJ2-3; 16 bases are a match to TRBD2. This TCR came from a man aged 40-49 years in good health and CMV-seropositive. Sequencing input: PBMCs. The CDR3 protein is CASSLGGLAGGSTDTQYF. CDR3 DNA sequence: TGCGCCAGCAGCTTGGGGGGACTAGCGGGAGGGAGCACAGATACGCAGTATTTT.